This TCR beta chain was captured by sequencing in a study of OX40 agonist ivuxolimab in advanced cancers. Study findings and constraints: The CD4+ and CD8+ T cells in the blood had expanded clonally by week 6 at 0.1 to 3.0 mg/kg. The mean number of expanded clones was higher in CD8+ T cells than in CD4+.

Comments on this clone: Its matching antigen is unknown.

Blood specimens came from baseline, cycle 4 day 1, and cycle 7 day 1. Clones were sequenced by immunoSEQ multiplex PCR, and TCRdb holds only the in-frame ones, with some missing. This sample carries 65,000 to 80,000 clones, approximately 93% of them seen once, and the ten largest clones take about 6.7%. Looked up from germline, CDR1 is MNHEY and CDR2 is SVGAGI. The CDR3 covers 15 residues. V shed 3 bases, J shed 6 bases, and the junction held 9 bases outside the gene matches. The V call is TRBV6-5, the J call TRBJ2-3, with TRBD2 matching over 7 bases. This receptor was taken from an adult with an advanced solid tumor such as melanoma, head and neck, liver or kidney cancer. The sample was CD4+ or CD8+ T cells sorted from blood, taken in a trial of the OX40 agonist ivuxolimab. The CDR3 DNA reads TGTGCCAGCAGTTATGGGGGGAGGGCCCGGGATACGCAGTATTTT. It yields the protein CASSYGGRARDTQYF.